These T cell receptor beta chains were read from a single sample in a study of blood T cell repertoires in COVID-19. Method: immunoSEQ multiplex PCR; TCRdb's copy keeps in-frame clones and lacks some. The sample consists of some 100,000 clones, just under 85% of them appearing once. The specimen was peripheral blood. The source is a man aged 45-65 years with active or convalescent COVID-19. Both conserved end residues are part of each CDR3.

TRBV2,CASSEAGGATDTQYF
TRBV7-8,CASSPTGQGVRKYF
TRBV7-7,CASSELAGGWDTQYF
TRBV30,CAWSLGTDTQYF
TRBV7-8,CASSLAKTGLYEQYF
TRBV12-5,CASSTEPTAYSGNTIYF
TRBV19,CASSIGPGTEAFF
TRBV2,CASSEIPTGAETQYF
TRBV24-1,CATSDLSGPGRRGGEQFF
TRBV14,CASSQKVVEGPYNEQFF
TRBV4-2,CASSQDRQGSGNTIYF
TRBV4-2,CASSQQPGQGALNQPQHF
TRBV3-1/TRBV3-2,CASTKTTGTSEKLFF
TRBV5-4,CASSYRQGLSGNTIYF
TRBV28,CASNTPGQGNSPLHF
TRBV3-1/TRBV3-2,CASSQAPVLAGLNEQFF
TRBV6-5,CASSYSLAGETQYF
TRBV6-2/TRBV6-3,CASSLRPGQGTETQYF
TRBV7-2,CASSSSGPYNEQFF
TRBV10-3,CAISESTGLTRWQFF
TRBV7-9,CASSLSGTNEQFF
TRBV12-3/TRBV12-4,CATKGDFGTEAFF
TRBV30,CAWTPDSDRAFF
TRBV19,CASNSGARGTEAFF
TRBV2,CATTGSGRVGEQYF
TRBV19,CASSHITSGSYNEQFF
TRBV12-3/TRBV12-4,CASSGLAYNEQFF
TRBV5-5,CASSWGRQGQFF
TRBV5-1,CASRQGQETQYF
TRBV2,CASSETTSGGYTF
TRBV27,CASSPTGPYEQYF
TRBV11-2,CASSLDLRDRVEAFF
TRBV4-2,CASSQAGTGGGYTF
TRBV5-4,CASSLKGTGLNTEAFF
TRBV6-5,CASSPRGTIYEQFF
TRBV7-9,CAGVAGSTDTQYF
TRBV29-1,CSVALAGGLSTDTQYF
TRBV11-2,CASRSSDTKETQYF